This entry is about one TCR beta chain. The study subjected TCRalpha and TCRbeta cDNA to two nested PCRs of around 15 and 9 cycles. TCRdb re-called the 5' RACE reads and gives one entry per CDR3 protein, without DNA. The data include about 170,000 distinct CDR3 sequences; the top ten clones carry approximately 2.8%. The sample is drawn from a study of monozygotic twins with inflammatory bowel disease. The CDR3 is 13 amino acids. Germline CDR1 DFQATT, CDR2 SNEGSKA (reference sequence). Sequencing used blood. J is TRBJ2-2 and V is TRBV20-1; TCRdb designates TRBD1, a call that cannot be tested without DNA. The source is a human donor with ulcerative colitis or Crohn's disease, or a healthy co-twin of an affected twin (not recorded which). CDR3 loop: CSARGLGAGELFF.